The 12 T cell receptor beta chains reported below all come from one sample, sequenced in a study of T cells after yellow fever vaccination. TCRdb re-called the 5' RACE reads through MiXCR, storing one row per CDR3 protein. The sample consists of around 250,000 distinct CDR3 sequences, around 5.2% of them appearing once. The sequencing here drew on CD4+ T cells sorted from PBMCs, taken on the day of the yellow fever booster vaccination. These receptors were obtained from a man between 18 and 29 years old who received the YFV17D yellow fever vaccine.

The chain uses TRBV6-2 or TRBV6-3 and TRBJ2-3; maybe TRBD2 (6 bases). The CDR3 runs to 14 residues. V lost 6 bases to trimming and J lost 0 bases, with 10 bases between them. Germline-derived CDR1 and CDR2 are MNHEY and SVGEGT. Here the CDR3 reads CASRAAGSTDTQYF. CDR3 in DNA: TGTGCCAGCAGGGCGGCGGGGAGCACAGATACGCAGTATTTT.

This clonotype was recorded many times. This chain links TRBV11-2 with TRBJ2-7, with a possible D match to TRBD2 (5 bases). CDR1 is SGHAT, CDR2 FQNNGV, per germline. V was cut by 1 base and J by 0 bases, with 7 bases left in between. CDR3 length: 14 residues. CDR3 in DNA: TGTGCCAGCAGCTTAGTACGGGGCTCCTACGAGCAGTACTTC. Translating gives CASSLVRGSYEQYF. Drawing the rest from reference TRBV11-2 and TRBJ2-7, the complete variable domain is EAGVAQSPRYKIIEKRQSVAFWCNPISGHATLYWYQQILGQGPKLLIQFQNNGVVDDSQLPKDRFSAERLKGVDSTLKIQPAKLEDSAVYLCASSLVRGSYEQYFGPGTRLTVT.

This clonotype has ten or more counts. The chain carries TRBV5-1 and TRBJ2-2; the D is unclear. CDR3 length: 14 amino acids. The germline V gene has CDR1 SGHRS and CDR2 YFSETQ. Trimming pared 4 bases from V and 3 bases from J, leaving 10 bases between. The CDR3 DNA sequence: TGCGCCAGCAGCAGCGAACTACACACCGGGGAGCTGTTTTTT. This translates into CASSSELHTGELFF.

This clonotype turned up a few times. The CDR3 DNA sequence: TGCGCCAGCAGCCAAGAAGACAGGAGTTCTGAAGCTTTCTTT. Amino acids: CASSQEDRSSEAFF. The chain links TRBV4-3 to TRBJ1-1, with D possibly matching TRBD1 (6 bases). Trimming took off 0 bases at V and 6 bases at J, with 11 bases between the two ends. The length of the CDR3 is 14 residues. Germline CDR1 is LGHNA and CDR2 is YSLEER.

This clonotype was counted at least ten times. The rearrangement links TRBV11-2 to TRBJ1-4, with D unresolved. The V end lost 0 bases, the J end lost 4 bases, and 9 bases lay between the germline ends. The CDR3 runs to 15 residues. Germline CDR1 and CDR2: SGHAT and FQNNGV. The CDR3 here is CASSLDPVYNEKLFF. The CDR3 DNA is TGTGCCAGCAGCTTAGACCCGGTGTATAATGAAAAACTGTTTTTT.

The chain recombines TRBV5-1 with TRBJ2-5, with a tentative D call TRBD1 (7 bases). Germline assignment: CDR1 SGHRS and CDR2 YFSETQ. With 0 bases removed from V and 5 bases from J, the gap between germline ends came to 14 bases. This CDR3 is built from 15 residues. Here the CDR3 DNA reads TGCGCCAGCAGCTTGGGAGCGGCAGGGGGGGAGACCCAGTACTTC. Its protein is CASSLGAAGGETQYF.

This sequence joins TRBV30 and TRBJ2-1; D is possibly TRBD2 (6 bases). The CDR3 runs to 13 residues. Per the germline V gene, CDR1 is GTSNPN and CDR2 is SVGIG (reference sequence). DNA for the CDR3: TGTGCGGGGGGAGCCAAGGGTGGAGATGAGCAGTTCTTC. It encodes CAGGAKGGDEQFF.

At least ten counts were recorded for this clonotype. The CDR3 DNA is TGCGCCAGCAGCTTGGCTCTTACCCGGGGAGAGACCCAGTACTTC. It specifies CASSLALTRGETQYF. The V and J genes are TRBV5-1 and TRBJ2-5, with D perhaps TRBD2 (5 bases). Germline loops: CDR1 SGHRS, CDR2 YFSETQ. The CDR3 has 15 amino acids. V was trimmed by 0 bases and J by 4 bases, leaving 13 bases between them.

In this sample, this clonotype turned up many times. The CDR3 loop reads CASSYSSGAGNSPLHF. CDR3 bases: TGTGCCAGCAGTTACTCATCCGGGGCGGGTAATTCACCCCTCCACTTT. The chain employs TRBV6-5 and TRBJ1-6; D perhaps matches TRBD1 (5 bases). V was clipped by 0 bases and J by 6 bases, with 12 bases between them. CDR1 is MNHEY, CDR2 SVGAGI, per germline. This CDR3 is 16 amino acids long.

This clonotype was seen more than once but under ten times. The rearrangement uses TRBV12-3 or TRBV12-4 and TRBJ2-4; 13 bases line up with TRBD2. The CDR3 sequence is 15 residues long. J lost 6 bases, V lost 5 bases, and 4 bases had no gene match. The DNA for the CDR3 is TGTGCCAGCAGTCTACTAGCGGGGGGGGTAAACATTCAGTACTTC. Protein: CASSLLAGGVNIQYF.

This clonotype has ten or more counts. One end of the junction does not line up with germline, which may come from a read error. This rearrangement joins TRBV7-7 to TRBJ2-3; the match to TRBD2 covers 14 bases. Germline V lookup: CDR1 SSHAT, CDR2 FNYEAQ (reference sequence). This CDR3 comprises 16 residues. Written as DNA, the CDR3 is TGTGCTAGCAGCCAGGGACTAGCGGGGGACGGGGATACGCAGTATTTT. It translates to CASSQGLAGDGDTQYF.

Written as DNA, the CDR3 is TGCGCCAGCAGCTTCAGGGAAGGGGAAAAACTGTTTTTT. As protein: CASSFREGEKLFF. This chain uses TRBV5-1 with TRBJ1-4, with D maybe TRBD1 (5 bases). The length of the CDR3 is 13 residues. Germline V gene sequence: CDR1 SGHRS, CDR2 YFSETQ. V lost 2 bases and J 8 bases, leaving 10 bases between the germline ends.